This entry lists 11 T cell receptor beta chains sequenced from one sample in a study of CD8+CD57+ T cells in acquired aplastic anemia. The sequenced patients had an expansion of CD8+CD57+ cells seen by flow cytometry. TCR beta VDJ and CDR3 were profiled, and genomic DNA was the template. MiXCR, applied by TCRdb to the reads, yields one record per CDR3 protein. This repertoire shows over 150,000 distinct CDR3 sequences, about 60% found once; its top ten account for more than 40%. The sample consisted of sorted CD4+, CD8+, or CD8+CD57+ T cells (not recorded which) from PBMCs. These receptors were taken from a human donor with aplastic anemia.

The rearrangement joins TRBV20-1 to TRBJ1-5; D is unresolved. CDR3 length: 12 amino acids. Trimming removed 6 bases at V and 1 base at J, with 7 bases between. Germline V gives CDR1 DFQATT, CDR2 SNEGSKA (reference sequence). In DNA form, the CDR3 reads TGCAGTGCGCCGGACAGCAATCAGCCCCAGCATTTT. Translating it yields CSAPDSNQPQHF.

The chain has TRBV7-3 and TRBJ2-7; D is ambiguous. V was cut by 1 base and J by 2 bases, with 6 bases left in between. Germline CDR1 is SGHTA and CDR2 is FQGTGA. The CDR3 length is 13 residues. The CDR3: CASSLRAAYEQYF. The CDR3 nucleotides read TGTGCCAGCAGCTTAAGGGCCGCCTACGAGCAGTACTTC.

In this sample, this clonotype turned up a few times. V and J are TRBV19 and TRBJ2-7, with TRBD2 matching 10 bases. CDR1 is LNHDA, CDR2 SQIVND, per germline (reference sequence). The trim removed 4 bases at V and 6 bases at J, leaving 3 bases unmatched. The CDR3 length is 13 residues. The DNA of the CDR3 is TGTGCCAGTAGTACCCGACTAGCGGGCGAGCAGTACTTC. It codes for CASSTRLAGEQYF.

The chain uses TRBV10-3 and TRBJ2-1; D unclear. CDR3 length equals 14 residues. Deletions cut 5 bases from V and 0 bases from J, with 8 bases between. From germline, CDR1 is ENHRY and CDR2 SYGVKD. The CDR3 region has the DNA TGTGCCATCAGTACATCGAGCTCCTACAATGAGCAGTTCTTC. Its translation is CAISTSSSYNEQFF.

This sequence joins TRBV5-6 and TRBJ2-7; D not resolved. Germline V CDR1 and CDR2: SGHDT, YYEEEE. Trimming removed 0 bases at V and 5 bases at J, with 12 bases between. The length of the CDR3 is 14 residues. The CDR3 DNA sequence: TGTGCCAGCAGCTTGGGAACAGTCGTCCACGAGCAGTACTTC. Translating it yields CASSLGTVVHEQYF.

V usage is TRBV10-3 and J usage is TRBJ2-3, with TRBD1 matching over 8 bases. The V segment lost 9 bases and the J segment 4 bases; nucleotides outside the gene matches: 3. CDR3 length: 12 amino acids. CDR1 is ENHRY and CDR2 is SYGVKD in the germline V gene. CDR3 residues: CAMGTGADTQYF. Written as DNA, the CDR3 is TGTGCCATGGGGACAGGCGCAGATACGCAGTATTTT.

The chain recombines TRBV2 with TRBJ1-2; 8 positions agree with TRBD1. In germline, CDR1 is SNHLY, CDR2 FYNNEI. The V segment lost 6 bases and the J segment 4 bases; nucleotides outside the gene matches: 10. CDR3 length: 15 amino acids. The CDR3 bases are TGTGCCAGCAGGAGGCAGGGGGCGCTTGGCTATGGCTACACCTTC. The encoded protein is CASRRQGALGYGYTF.

The gene calls are TRBV15 and TRBJ2-5, with 11 bases fitting TRBD2. Germline lookup yields CDR1 LNHNV and CDR2 YYDKDF (reference sequence). The CDR3 extends over 15 amino acids. The CDR3 nucleotides are TGTGGGGACGGACTAGCGGGCGGACACCAAGAGACCCAGTACTTC. Translated: CGDGLAGGHQETQYF. Filled out from reference TRBV15 and TRBJ2-5, the complete variable domain reads DAMVIQNPRYQVTQFGKPVTLSCSQTLNHNVMYWYQQKSSQAPKLLFHYYDKDFNNEADTPDNFQSRRPNTSFCFLDIRSPGLGDTAMYLCGDGLAGGHQETQYFGPGTRLLVL.

This chain joins TRBV29-1 and TRBJ2-5, with D maybe TRBD2 (6 bases). Trimming cost V 2 bases and J 9 bases, with 19 bases left between them. This CDR3 is built from 14 residues. CDR1 and CDR2 from the germline V gene are SQVTM and ANQGSEA. This CDR3 is CSVEKGSGLGAQYF. CDR3 DNA sequence: TGCAGCGTTGAAAAGGGTAGCGGCCTCGGGGCCCAGTACTTC.

There are many counts of this clonotype. The chain recombines TRBV5-1 with TRBJ2-7; the match to TRBD2 covers 9 bases. Unmatched junction bases numbered 5, after V lost 1 base and J lost 0 bases. The CDR3 has 16 residues. CDR1 and CDR2 from the germline V gene are SGHRS and YFSETQ. The DNA for the CDR3 is TGCGCCAGCAGCTTGATTCAAGCGGGGGGCTCCTACGAGCAGTACTTC. Translating it yields CASSLIQAGGSYEQYF. Looking up the rest from reference TRBV5-1 and TRBJ2-7 gives the full variable domain: KAGVTQTPRYLIKTRGQQVTLSCSPISGHRSVSWYQQTPGQGLQFLFEYFSETQRNKGNFPGRFSGRQFSNSRSEMNVSTLELGDSALYLCASSLIQAGGSYEQYFGPGTRLTVT.

The chain links TRBV4-2 to TRBJ2-7; 7 nucleotides align to TRBD2. The CDR3 runs 15 residues. CDR1 is LGHNA and CDR2 is YNFKEQ in the germline V gene. V shed 0 bases, J shed 4 bases, and the junction held 6 bases outside the gene matches. The CDR3 nucleotides read TGTGCCAGCAGCCAAGAAGTCGGGGGGAGATACGAGCAGTACTTC. Its translation is CASSQEVGGRYEQYF.